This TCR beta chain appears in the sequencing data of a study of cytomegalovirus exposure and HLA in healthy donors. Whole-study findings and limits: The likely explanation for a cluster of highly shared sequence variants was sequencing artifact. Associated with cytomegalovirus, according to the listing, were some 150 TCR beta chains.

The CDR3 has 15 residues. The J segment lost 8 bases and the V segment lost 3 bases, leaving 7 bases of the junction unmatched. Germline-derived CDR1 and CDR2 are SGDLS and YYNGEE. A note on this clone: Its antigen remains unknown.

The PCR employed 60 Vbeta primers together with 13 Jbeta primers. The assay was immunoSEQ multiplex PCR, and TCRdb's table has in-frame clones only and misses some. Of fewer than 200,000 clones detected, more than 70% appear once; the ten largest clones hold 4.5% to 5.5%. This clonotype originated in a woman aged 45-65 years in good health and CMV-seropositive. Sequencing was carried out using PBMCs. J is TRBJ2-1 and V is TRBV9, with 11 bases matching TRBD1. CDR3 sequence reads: CASSAIPGQGDEQFF. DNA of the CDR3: TGTGCCAGCAGCGCCATCCCGGGACAGGGGGATGAGCAGTTCTTC.